Given below is one T cell receptor beta chain in context. Its antigen is currently unknown. Using immunoSEQ multiplex PCR, the repertoire was profiled, and TCRdb retains in-frame clones only, with some absent. The sample has approximately 150,000 clones, nearly 95% seen once. The sample originates from a study of T cell responses to AZD1222 COVID-19 vaccine. Study-level points and caveats: Mapped onto spike, vaccine-associated CD4 TCRs spanned it and were dominant at 160-218 and 743-854.

J gave up 0 bases and V 0 bases, and 4 bases lay outside the gene matches. This CDR3 spans 16 amino acids. Germline CDR1 MNHEY, CDR2 SVGAGI. Sequenced here: peripheral blood, sampled on day 0 of AZD1222 vaccination. The source of this sequence is an adult in good health. The chain employs TRBV6-5 and TRBJ2-7, with 8 bases identical to TRBD1. CDR3 amino acids: CASSYSGTGPSYEQYF. The CDR3 nucleotides read TGTGCCAGCAGTTACTCTGGGACAGGACCCTCCTACGAGCAGTACTTC.